The 10 T cell receptor beta chains below come from one sample, sequenced in a study of T cell responses to AZD1222 COVID-19 vaccine. Sequencing was performed with immunoSEQ multiplex PCR; in TCRdb, only in-frame clones are kept and a portion is missing. The data hold 110,000 to 150,000 clones, with roughly 90% observed a single time. The specimen was peripheral blood, collected on day 0 of AZD1222 vaccination. Receptors originate from an adult in good health.

The J gene is TRBJ2-7, the V gene TRBV9, with D tentatively TRBD1 (5 bases). The ends were cut back, 2 bases at V and 5 bases at J, with 17 bases in the middle. Germline CDR1 SGDLS, CDR2 YYNGEE. This CDR3 comprises 15 residues. CDR3 loop: CASSVFSGPANEQYF. The CDR3, as DNA: TGTGCCAGCAGCGTGTTCTCAGGGCCGGCGAACGAGCAGTACTTC.

This clone has only one observation. The chain is built from TRBV5-4 and TRBJ1-6, with TRBD1 as a possible D gene (6 bases). CDR3 length: 14 amino acids. The germline V gene encodes CDR1 SGHNT and CDR2 YYREEE (reference sequence). V was shortened by 6 bases and J by 9 bases, with 16 bases between the two germline ends. CDR3 residues: CASKGHGQGSPLHF. DNA of the CDR3: TGTGCCAGCAAGGGACACGGTCAAGGTTCACCCCTCCACTTT.

This clone is a singleton in its sample. The chain couples TRBV29-1 to TRBJ1-4; 7 nucleotides match TRBD1. V lost 6 bases to trimming and J lost 8 bases; unmatched junction nucleotides: 9. The CDR3 runs 13 residues. Per the germline V gene, CDR1 is SQVTM and CDR2 is ANQGSEA. CDR3 nucleotides: TGCAGCGTGACACAGGGGTTCCGGGAAAAACTGTTTTTT. Protein: CSVTQGFREKLFF.

The chain couples TRBV5-1 to TRBJ1-3, with TRBD1 as a possible D gene (5 bases). The CDR3 runs 15 residues. Looked up from germline, CDR1 is SGHRS and CDR2 is YFSETQ. V lost 4 bases and J 0 bases, leaving 11 bases between the germline ends. The CDR3 loop is CASSPGRDSGNTIYF. The DNA of the CDR3 is TGCGCCAGCAGCCCGGGGCGGGACTCTGGAAACACCATATATTTT. Full variable domain (remainder filled in from reference TRBV5-1 and TRBJ1-3): KAGVTQTPRYLIKTRGQQVTLSCSPISGHRSVSWYQQTPGQGLQFLFEYFSETQRNKGNFPGRFSGRQFSNSRSEMNVSTLELGDSALYLCASSPGRDSGNTIYFGEGSWLTVV.

The genes are TRBV15 and TRBJ2-1, with D perhaps TRBD2 (5 bases). Between the trimmed V and J ends, which lost 1 base and 7 bases, there was a span of 20 bases. Germline CDR1 and CDR2: LNHNV and YYDKDF (reference sequence). The CDR3 sequence is 17 residues long. CDR3 loop: CATSRVVAARVGNEQFF. Here the CDR3 DNA reads TGTGCCACCAGCAGAGTAGTAGCAGCGAGGGTGGGAAATGAGCAGTTCTTC.

J is TRBJ2-1 and V is TRBV5-1, with a weak D call TRBD1 (6 bases). CDR1 is SGHRS and CDR2 is YFSETQ in the germline V gene. This CDR3 spans 12 amino acids. The germline V and J ends were trimmed by 4 bases and 10 bases, with 12 bases remaining between them. The CDR3 loop reads CASSQQGREQFF. For the CDR3, the DNA is TGCGCCAGCAGCCAACAGGGAAGGGAGCAGTTCTTC.

Here the CDR3 reads CASSSQGAGTEAFF. The CDR3 DNA follows: TGTGCCAGCAGTTCGCAGGGGGCAGGCACTGAAGCTTTCTTT. J is TRBJ1-1 and V is TRBV6-4, with 8 bases fitting TRBD1. Germline V lookup: CDR1 MRHNA, CDR2 SNTAGT. The CDR3 consists of 14 residues. After removal of 5 bases from V and 4 bases from J, the junction contained 6 bases not matched to a gene.

V and J are TRBV6-5 and TRBJ1-2, with a weak D call TRBD1 (6 bases). The CDR3 length is 15 residues. Germline lookup yields CDR1 MNHEY and CDR2 SVGAGI. Between the trimmed V and J ends, which lost 4 bases and 3 bases, there was a span of 15 bases. CDR3 protein: CASSFPGDMDYGYTF. Here the CDR3 DNA reads TGTGCCAGCAGTTTTCCAGGGGATATGGACTATGGCTACACCTTC.

This clone was observed a single time. The chain links TRBV5-1 to TRBJ1-2, with a tentative D call TRBD1 (5 bases). Per the germline V gene, CDR1 is SGHRS and CDR2 is YFSETQ. Between the trimmed V and J ends, which lost 0 bases and 10 bases, there was a span of 16 bases. This CDR3 region has 14 residues. CDR3 DNA: TGCGCCAGCAGCTTGGACGGGGCCACGGGGACCTACACCTTC. Encoded protein: CASSLDGATGTYTF.

This rearrangement joins TRBV10-3 to TRBJ2-1, with TRBD2 matching 7 bases. CDR1 is ENHRY and CDR2 is SYGVKD in the germline V gene. The CDR3 loop spans 13 amino acids. The V gene end was trimmed by 8 bases and the J gene end by 8 bases; junction bases not matched to a gene: 9. The CDR3 region has the DNA TGTGCCATCTCGGCTAGCGGCGGGGATGAGCAGTTCTTC. Translating gives CAISASGGDEQFF.